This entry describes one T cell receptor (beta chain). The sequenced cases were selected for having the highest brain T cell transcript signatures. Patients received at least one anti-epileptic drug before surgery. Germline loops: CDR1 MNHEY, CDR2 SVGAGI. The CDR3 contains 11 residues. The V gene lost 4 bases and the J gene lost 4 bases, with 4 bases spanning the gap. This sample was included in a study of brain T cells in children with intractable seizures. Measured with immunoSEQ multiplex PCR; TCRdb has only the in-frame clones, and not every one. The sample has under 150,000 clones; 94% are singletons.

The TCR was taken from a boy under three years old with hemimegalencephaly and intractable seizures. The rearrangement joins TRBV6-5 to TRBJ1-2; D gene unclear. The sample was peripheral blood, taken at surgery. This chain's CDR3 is CASSSRYGYTF. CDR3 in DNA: TGTGCCAGCAGTTCCCGCTATGGCTACACCTTC.